These 23 T cell receptor beta chains were all obtained from the same sample, sequenced in a study of CD8+CD57+ T cells in acquired aplastic anemia. Profiles of TCR beta VDJ and CDR3 were generated from a genomic DNA template. Each CDR3 protein gets one entry after TCRdb re-called the reads with MiXCR. Among hundreds of thousands of distinct CDR3 sequences listed, approximately 58% were seen once. An expansion of CD8+CD57+ cells by flow cytometry had been shown in patients chosen for sequencing. Sequenced material: sorted CD4+, CD8+, or CD8+CD57+ T cells (not recorded which) from PBMCs. The receptor source for this set is a human donor with aplastic anemia.

This clonotype occurred once. The genes are TRBV20-1 and TRBJ1-5; maybe TRBD1 (5 bases). In germline, CDR1 is DFQATT, CDR2 SNEGSKA (reference sequence). Trimming pared 5 bases from V and 4 bases from J, leaving 15 bases between. The CDR3 has 14 amino acids. The DNA for the CDR3 is TGCAGTGCTCCCAGTAGGGGAGCAAATCAGCCCCAGCATTTT. This codes for CSAPSRGANQPQHF.

The V and J genes are TRBV18 and TRBJ2-2; D gene uncertain. Germline CDR1 reads KGHSH; CDR2 reads LQKENI. The CDR3 is made up of 13 amino acids. With 8 bases removed from V and 1 base from J, the gap between germline ends came to 8 bases. The CDR3 protein is CASQEVNTGELFF. The CDR3 nucleotides read TGTGCCAGCCAAGAGGTGAACACCGGGGAGCTGTTTTTT.

This chain connects TRBV10-3 to TRBJ2-5; 9 positions match TRBD2. CDR1 and CDR2 (germline): ENHRY, SYGVKD. The CDR3 has 14 residues. V shed 6 bases, J shed 4 bases, and the junction held 6 bases outside the gene matches. The CDR3 sequence: CAISLSGSTETQYF. DNA of the CDR3: TGTGCCATCAGCCTTAGCGGGAGTACAGAGACCCAGTACTTC.

This chain uses TRBV7-3 with TRBJ2-7; 9 nucleotides line up with TRBD2. Per the germline V gene, CDR1 is SGHTA and CDR2 is FQGTGA. This CDR3 spans 17 amino acids. J was trimmed by 2 bases and V by 0 bases; bases with no gene match: 8. In DNA, the CDR3 is TGTGCCAGCAGCTTAACTGGGACTAGCTCGGAGACCTACGAGCAGTACTTC. Its protein product is CASSLTGTSSETYEQYF.

As regards this clonotype: The CDR3 ends on some other residue instead of the conserved phenylalanine or tryptophan, so this is likely a read error. No DNA is shown, since the ends of the CDR3 on it are uncertain; the CDR3 is the one TCRdb lists. The rearrangement uses TRBV6-5 and TRBJ2-5; the table's TRBD2 call for D was not verified on the DNA. Per the germline V gene, CDR1 is MNHEY and CDR2 is SVGAGI. The CDR3 is 9 amino acids long, termini counted. CDR3 residues: CASSRPAGY.

This clonotype was counted only a few times. CDR3 DNA sequence: TGTGCCAGCAGCTTTGCGCGACAGGGGTCGGAGACCCAGTACTTC. This sequence encodes CASSFARQGSETQYF. V is TRBV7-3 and J is TRBJ2-5; 8 nucleotides agree with TRBD1. The V segment lost 3 bases and the J segment 5 bases; nucleotides outside the gene matches: 8. Germline CDR1 is SGHTA and CDR2 is FQGTGA. The CDR3 totals 15 residues.

This clonotype was detected only a few times. In DNA, the CDR3 is TGTGCCAGCAGCCGACCATCAGGGGGCGGCGAGCAGTACTTC. Translated, it gives CASSRPSGGGEQYF. The J gene is TRBJ2-7, the V gene TRBV7-2, with 8 bases lining up with TRBD1. The CDR3 is 14 amino acids. The V gene's germline CDR1 is SGHTA and CDR2 FQGNSA. J was trimmed by 6 bases and V by 5 bases; bases with no gene match: 9.

This clonotype was recorded a few times. This chain joins TRBV20-1 and TRBJ2-7, with 8 bases identical to TRBD1. The CDR3 consists of 12 residues. Germline V gives CDR1 DFQATT, CDR2 SNEGSKA (reference sequence). The V gene end was trimmed by 7 bases and the J gene end by 4 bases; junction bases not matched to a gene: 6. The CDR3 bases are TGCAGTGTCGGACAGGGACGGTACGAGCAGTACTTC. Amino acid sequence: CSVGQGRYEQYF.

This clonotype has just a few counts. The rearrangement uses TRBV19 and TRBJ1-5; possible D gene TRBD1, 5 bases. The CDR3 contains 12 residues. Germline V lookup: CDR1 LNHDA, CDR2 SQIVND (reference sequence). V was shortened by 7 bases and J by 6 bases, with 10 bases between the two germline ends. CDR3: CASNGGTQPQHF. The CDR3 nucleotides are TGTGCCAGTAATGGCGGGACTCAGCCCCAGCATTTT.

This clonotype was seen ten or more times. The chain combines TRBV20-1 with TRBJ1-1; 7 bases are a match to TRBD1. V trimming: 2 bases; J trimming: 3 bases; junction bases outside the gene matches: 0. CDR1 and CDR2 (germline): DFQATT, SNEGSKA (reference sequence). The CDR3 spans 12 residues. CDR3 region: CSARQGDTEAFF. The CDR3 nucleotides are TGCAGTGCTAGACAGGGGGACACTGAAGCTTTCTTT.

This clonotype was seen ten or more times. J is TRBJ2-1 and V is TRBV20-1; TRBD2 aligns across 8 bases. V shed 4 bases and J 0 bases; nucleotides not matched to a gene: 5. The germline V gene has CDR1 DFQATT and CDR2 SNEGSKA (reference sequence). The CDR3 sequence is 15 residues long. The CDR3 reads CSAISGASSYNEQFF. CDR3 coding DNA: TGCAGTGCTATTAGCGGGGCCAGCTCCTACAATGAGCAGTTCTTC.

The gene calls are TRBV5-1 and TRBJ1-1, with D possibly being TRBD1 (5 bases). The V end was cut by 3 bases, the J end by 3 bases, with 12 bases between. The V gene's germline CDR1 is SGHRS and CDR2 YFSETQ. CDR3 length: 14 residues. CDR3 sequence: CASSSSSRDTEAFF. The CDR3 DNA reads TGCGCCAGCAGCTCGTCGTCCAGGGACACTGAAGCTTTCTTT.

This chain connects TRBV19 to TRBJ2-7; D call uncertain. CDR3 size: 14 residues. Germline loops: CDR1 LNHDA, CDR2 SQIVND (reference sequence). Trimming pared 0 bases from V and 3 bases from J, leaving 9 bases between. CDR3 amino acids: CASSIDAEVYEQYF. CDR3 nucleotide sequence: TGTGCCAGTAGTATAGATGCAGAAGTCTACGAGCAGTACTTC.

The chain combines TRBV7-9 with TRBJ1-1; the D is unclear. Germline loops: CDR1 SEHNR, CDR2 FQNEAQ (reference sequence). V lost 3 bases and J 2 bases, leaving 7 bases between the germline ends. The CDR3 has 13 residues. The chain's CDR3 is CASSFFPNTEAFF. The CDR3 DNA reads TGTGCCAGCAGCTTCTTCCCTAACACTGAAGCTTTCTTT.

This clonotype has ten or more counts. The chain joins TRBV6-5 to TRBJ1-1; 7 bases match TRBD1. Germline V gene sequence: CDR1 MNHEY, CDR2 SVGAGI. V gave up 0 bases and J gave up 11 bases; unmatched junction bases: 9. This CDR3 has 14 residues. CDR3 sequence (DNA): TGTGCCAGCAGTTACTCGACCAGGGGGAGTGTGGCTTTCTTT. Protein product: CASSYSTRGSVAFF.

This clonotype came up many times. This rearrangement joins TRBV7-8 to TRBJ2-7; 8 bases line up with TRBD1. The CDR3 spans 15 residues. Germline values: CDR1 SGHVS, CDR2 FQNEAQ. V lost 5 bases to trimming and J lost 0 bases; unmatched junction nucleotides: 6. This CDR3 is CASSQRGTGSYEQYF. The DNA of the CDR3 is TGTGCCAGCAGCCAACGGGGGACAGGCTCCTACGAGCAGTACTTC.

The chain combines TRBV7-3 with TRBJ1-2; D remains unclear. V was shortened by 1 base and J by 6 bases, with 12 bases between the two germline ends. There are 14 residues in the CDR3. Germline CDR1 is SGHTA and CDR2 is FQGTGA. In nucleotides, the CDR3 is TGTGCCAGCAGCTTAAGGTCCGACGGAAATGGCTACACCTTC. Translated, it gives CASSLRSDGNGYTF.

This clonotype was seen many times. This chain uses TRBV18 with TRBJ1-1, with D perhaps TRBD1 (6 bases). Germline CDR1 reads KGHSH; CDR2 reads LQKENI. The length of the CDR3 is 14 residues. V lost 3 bases and J 6 bases, leaving 14 bases between the germline ends. This CDR3 reads CASSPSRGRAEAFF. CDR3 DNA: TGTGCCAGCTCACCTAGCAGGGGTCGGGCTGAAGCTTTCTTT.

The CDR3 DNA is TGTGCTAGTGGTTTTTCGGGTTCACCCCTCCACTTT. It yields the protein CASGFSGSPLHF. The chain carries TRBV12-5 and TRBJ1-6, with D hard to call. The V and J ends lost 3 bases and 9 bases respectively, with 6 bases between them. The length of the CDR3 is 12 residues. Germline lookup yields CDR1 LGHNT and CDR2 FRNRAP.

The chain carries TRBV14 and TRBJ2-7, with D unresolved. The germline V gene encodes CDR1 SGHDN and CDR2 FVKESK. Between the trimmed V and J ends, which lost 0 bases and 5 bases, there was a span of 8 bases. CDR3 length: 13 residues. CDR3 coding DNA: TGTGCCAGCAGCCAAGAAAAAGGGAACGAGCAGTACTTC. As protein: CASSQEKGNEQYF. The full variable domain, its missing parts supplied by reference TRBV14 and TRBJ2-7, is EAGVTQFPSHSVIEKGQTVTLRCDPISGHDNLYWYRRVMGKEIKFLLHFVKESKQDESGMPNNRFLAERTGGTYSTLKVQPAELEDSGVYFCASSQEKGNEQYFGPGTRLTVT.

This chain connects TRBV6-5 to TRBJ1-6; 8 bases line up with TRBD1. Germline assignment: CDR1 MNHEY and CDR2 SVGAGI. The CDR3 sequence is 15 residues long. Unmatched junction bases numbered 11, after V lost 7 bases and J lost 9 bases. CDR3: CASTQDAGGLSPLHF. CDR3 DNA: TGTGCCAGCACCCAAGATGCAGGGGGCCTTTCACCCCTCCACTTT.

The DNA for the CDR3 is TGCGCCAGCGCCTTACAGGGCGGTCAGCCCCAGCATTTT. Its protein is CASALQGGQPQHF. The chain uses TRBV10-2 and TRBJ1-5; D perhaps matches TRBD1 (6 bases). Germline CDR1 and CDR2: WSHSY and SAAADI. This CDR3 contains 13 residues. V was pared by 8 bases and J by 6 bases, with 14 bases between.

This clonotype has just one count. A read error may produce the germline difference seen at one junction end. The chain couples TRBV5-1 to TRBJ1-6; weak D call: TRBD1 (5 bases). The CDR3 loop spans 15 amino acids. Germline V gene data show CDR1 as SGHRS and CDR2 as YFSETQ. CDR3 region: CASSSTWGENSPLHF. CDR3 nucleotide sequence: TGTGCCAGCAGCTCGACCTGGGGGGAGAATTCACCCCTCCACTTT.